Shown below are 30 T cell receptor beta chains from a single sample sequenced in a study of blood T cell repertoires in COVID-19. Sequencing was performed with immunoSEQ multiplex PCR; in TCRdb, only in-frame clones are kept and a portion is missing. The sample includes about 120,000 clones, around 78% of them seen just once. Sequencing was carried out using peripheral blood. The source is a man aged 65-85 years with acute or convalescent COVID-19.

The genes are TRBV5-1 and TRBJ2-1; 7 nucleotides agree with TRBD1. The CDR3 consists of 15 residues. The V segment lost 3 bases and the J segment 2 bases; nucleotides outside the gene matches: 5. The germline gives CDR1 SGHRS, CDR2 YFSETQ. The DNA for the CDR3 is TGCGCCAGCAGCTCCACCGGGACAGCCTACAATGAGCAGTTCTTC. Its protein product is CASSSTGTAYNEQFF.

The chain has TRBV19 and TRBJ1-3, with D maybe TRBD1 (5 bases). Trimming left V 6 bases short and J 4 bases short, with 19 bases between. The length of the CDR3 is 16 residues. Germline values: CDR1 LNHDA, CDR2 SQIVND (reference sequence). This CDR3 is CASSPDGGYSGNTIYF. CDR3 in DNA: TGTGCCAGTAGCCCCGATGGGGGGTACTCCGGAAACACCATATATTTT.

V is TRBV7-9 and J is TRBJ2-7, with 10 bases fitting TRBD2. J lost 4 bases, V lost 4 bases, and 10 bases had no gene match. This CDR3 is 16 amino acids long. Germline V gene data show CDR1 as SEHNR and CDR2 as FQNEAQ (reference sequence). DNA for the CDR3: TGTGCCAGCAGCTGGTCCAGCGGGGGGGATTCTTACGAGCAGTACTTC. It specifies CASSWSSGGDSYEQYF.

The chain combines TRBV12-5 with TRBJ2-2; the match to TRBD2 covers 9 bases. CDR3 size: 15 residues. V was clipped by 3 bases and J by 6 bases; unmatched bases: 5. CDR1 and CDR2 from the germline V gene are LGHNT and FRNRAP. This CDR3 is CASGLLRGGSGELFF. The CDR3 DNA reads as TGTGCTAGTGGTTTATTGCGGGGGGGCTCCGGGGAGCTGTTTTTT.

The V and J genes are TRBV7-2 and TRBJ2-1; tentative D call: TRBD1 (5 bases). This CDR3 region has 13 residues. Per germline, CDR1 SGHTA and CDR2 FQGNSA. Deletions cut 5 bases from V and 9 bases from J, with 14 bases between. The CDR3 loop reads CASSLRITGEQFF. The DNA of the CDR3 is TGTGCCAGCAGCCTAAGGATTACAGGTGAGCAGTTCTTC.

The chain is built from TRBV19 and TRBJ1-2, with D unclear. The length of the CDR3 is 13 residues. The ends were cut back, 4 bases at V and 3 bases at J, with 9 bases in the middle. Germline lookup yields CDR1 LNHDA and CDR2 SQIVND (reference sequence). This CDR3 reads CASSTLAHYGYTF. CDR3 bases: TGTGCCAGTAGTACTTTGGCCCACTATGGCTACACCTTC.

V usage is TRBV5-4 and J usage is TRBJ2-1; D possibly corresponds to TRBD2 (5 bases). CDR1 and CDR2 from the germline V gene are SGHNT and YYREEE (reference sequence). Trimming pared 4 bases from V and 2 bases from J, leaving 13 bases between. There are 15 residues in the CDR3. The CDR3 is CASSPDSTTYNEQFF. In nucleotides, the CDR3 is TGTGCCAGCAGCCCGGACTCGACCACCTACAATGAGCAGTTCTTC.

The chain joins TRBV24-1 to TRBJ1-2; D is ambiguous. V was pared by 5 bases and J by 9 bases, with 21 bases between. The germline CDR1 and CDR2 sequences are KGHDR and SFDVKD. This CDR3 is built from 15 residues. In DNA, the CDR3 is TGTGCCACCAGTGTGCTCTCTTATTATGGACTCTGCTACACCTTC. Its protein is CATSVLSYYGLCYTF.

V and J are TRBV19 and TRBJ1-3; D is unresolved. The CDR3 contains 15 residues. With 7 bases removed from V and 0 bases from J, the gap between germline ends came to 13 bases. Germline V CDR1 and CDR2: LNHDA, SQIVND (reference sequence). The CDR3 spells CASTTGWSSGNTIYF. The CDR3 DNA is TGTGCCAGTACCACCGGCTGGAGCTCTGGAAACACCATATATTTT.

This chain connects TRBV29-1 to TRBJ2-7, with a weak D call TRBD1 (5 bases). This CDR3 contains 13 residues. CDR1 SQVTM and CDR2 ANQGSEA come from the germline V gene. V was shortened by 1 base and J by 6 bases, with 13 bases between the two germline ends. The CDR3 loop reads CSVEVLVGLEQYF. The CDR3 DNA reads as TGCAGCGTTGAAGTTCTGGTGGGGCTCGAGCAGTACTTC.

This rearrangement joins TRBV7-9 to TRBJ2-1; 7 bases align to TRBD2. Germline CDR1 SEHNR, CDR2 FQNEAQ (reference sequence). V was pared by 1 base and J by 5 bases, with 2 bases of the junction left unmatched. The length of the CDR3 is 14 residues. The CDR3 DNA follows: TGTGCCAGCAGCTTAGGGGCGGGGGACAATGAGCAGTTCTTC. The encoded protein is CASSLGAGDNEQFF. The entire variable domain, with the rest obtained from reference TRBV7-9 and TRBJ2-1, is as follows: DTGVSQNPRHKITKRGQNVTFRCDPISEHNRLYWYRQTLGQGPEFLTYFQNEAQLEKSRLLSDRFSAERPKGSFSTLEIQRTEQGDSAMYLCASSLGAGDNEQFFGPGTRLTVL.

CDR3 residues: CASSLETSRAYEQYF. The CDR3 DNA reads as TGTGCCAGCAGCTTAGAGACTAGCCGAGCCTACGAGCAGTACTTC. V is TRBV7-2 and J is TRBJ2-7; TRBD2 aligns across 7 bases. V shed 1 base, J shed 2 bases, and the junction held 5 bases outside the gene matches. Per the germline V gene, CDR1 is SGHTA and CDR2 is FQGNSA. The CDR3 is 15 amino acids.

This chain joins TRBV19 and TRBJ2-1; 9 bases line up with TRBD2. Germline values: CDR1 LNHDA, CDR2 SQIVND (reference sequence). CDR3 length: 14 amino acids. Germline trimming cut 4 bases from V and 6 bases from J; bases unmatched to any gene: 4. The CDR3 here is CASSNQRGVNEQFF. The CDR3 DNA reads TGTGCCAGTAGTAACCAGCGGGGGGTCAATGAGCAGTTCTTC.

The genes are TRBV18 and TRBJ1-1; weak D call: TRBD1 (5 bases). Germline CDR1 is KGHSH and CDR2 is LQKENI. V lost 2 bases to trimming and J lost 1 base, with 11 bases between them. This CDR3 spans 15 amino acids. This chain's CDR3 is CASSPWGGENTEAFF. In DNA, the CDR3 is TGTGCCAGCTCACCATGGGGAGGGGAGAACACTGAAGCTTTCTTT.

The rearrangement uses TRBV27 and TRBJ1-6; D gene uncertain. CDR3 length: 14 residues. V was pared by 4 bases and J by 0 bases, with 4 bases between. Per germline, CDR1 MNHEY and CDR2 SMNVEV (reference sequence). CDR3 region: CASSSSSYNSPLHF. The CDR3 nucleotides are TGTGCCAGCAGTTCCAGCTCCTATAATTCACCCCTCCACTTT.

CDR3 amino acids: CATSRQRDTGNTIYF. As DNA, the CDR3 is TGTGCCACCAGCCGACAGCGGGACACCGGAAACACCATATATTTT. The gene calls are TRBV15 and TRBJ1-3; D possibly corresponds to TRBD1 (6 bases). This CDR3 has 15 amino acids. Trimming shortened V by 5 bases and J by 4 bases, and 15 bases separated the two germline ends. Germline V CDR1 and CDR2: LNHNV, YYDKDF (reference sequence).

This chain connects TRBV10-3 to TRBJ2-7; 12 bases are a match to TRBD1. V gave up 6 bases and J gave up 5 bases; unmatched junction bases: 5. The CDR3 length is 14 residues. The germline V gene has CDR1 ENHRY and CDR2 SYGVKD. In DNA, the CDR3 is TGTGCCATCAGGGAGGGGACAGGGGGCAACGAGCAGTACTTC. Translating it yields CAIREGTGGNEQYF.

This clone was seen only a few times. The gene calls are TRBV11-3 and TRBJ2-7; D remains ambiguous. CDR1 and CDR2 (germline): SGHNT, YENEEA. The CDR3 is made up of 14 amino acids. The V end lost 1 base, the J end lost 4 bases, and 11 bases lay between the germline ends. Written as DNA, the CDR3 is TGTGCCAGCAGCTTAGTTTCCCTGAGTTACGAGCAGTACTTC. Amino acid sequence: CASSLVSLSYEQYF. The entire variable domain, with the rest obtained from reference TRBV11-3 and TRBJ2-7, is as follows: EAGVVQSPRYKIIEKKQPVAFWCNPISGHNTLYWYLQNLGQGPELLIRYENEEAVDDSQLPKDRFSAERLKGVDSTLKIQPAELGDSAVYLCASSLVSLSYEQYFGPGTRLTVT.

This chain uses TRBV24-1 with TRBJ1-2, with TRBD1 identical over 12 bases. The length of the CDR3 is 15 residues. CDR1 is KGHDR, CDR2 SFDVKD, per germline. J was trimmed by 7 bases and V by 4 bases; bases with no gene match: 6. DNA of the CDR3: TGTGCCACCAGTGACCCCGGGACAGGGGGCGGTGGCTACACCTTC. Protein: CATSDPGTGGGGYTF.

Here the CDR3 reads CASSLREAETQYF. The CDR3 DNA reads TGTGCCAGCTCACTCAGGGAAGCAGAGACCCAGTACTTC. The chain recombines TRBV18 with TRBJ2-5; tentative D call: TRBD1 (5 bases). Germline-derived CDR1 and CDR2 are KGHSH and LQKENI. This CDR3 spans 13 amino acids. Between the trimmed V and J ends, which lost 4 bases and 4 bases, there was a span of 10 bases.

This rearrangement joins TRBV5-4 to TRBJ1-1, with D perhaps matching TRBD1 (5 bases). Germline V gene sequence: CDR1 SGHNT, CDR2 YYREEE (reference sequence). The length of the CDR3 is 15 residues. Trimming removed 0 bases at V and 3 bases at J, with 12 bases between. The CDR3 DNA reads TGTGCCAGCAGCTTGGGGGGGAGGGTGGACACTGAAGCTTTCTTT. Amino acids: CASSLGGRVDTEAFF.

This sequence joins TRBV9 and TRBJ2-7; 10 bases are a match to TRBD1. CDR1 and CDR2 from the germline V gene are SGDLS and YYNGEE. Trimming at V came to 2 bases and at J to 4 bases, leaving 6 bases not matched to a gene. The CDR3 is 15 amino acids. The CDR3, as DNA: TGTGCCAGCAGCGTCTACGGGACAGGGGTATACGAGCAGTACTTC. As protein: CASSVYGTGVYEQYF.

V and J are TRBV30 and TRBJ1-1, with a weak D call TRBD1 (5 bases). The CDR3 contains 13 residues. Trimming pared 1 base from V and 10 bases from J, leaving 16 bases between. Germline assignment: CDR1 GTSNPN and CDR2 SVGIG (reference sequence). The CDR3 nucleotides are TGTGCCTGGAGTGCCGTCACCCAGGGAGGAGCTTTCTTT. This gives the protein CAWSAVTQGGAFF.

In nucleotides, the CDR3 is TGCGCCGACGGGCCTCGGAAGGGGAAGACCCAGTACTTC. It translates to CADGPRKGKTQYF. The chain recombines TRBV23-1 with TRBJ2-5; tentatively, D is TRBD1 (5 bases). TRBV23-1 carries the ORF label, with uncertain function. Deletions cut 11 bases from V and 6 bases from J, with 19 bases between. This CDR3 comprises 13 residues.

The chain has TRBV29-1 and TRBJ2-1; TRBD2 matches at 8 bases. Per the germline V gene, CDR1 is SQVTM and CDR2 is ANQGSEA. Unmatched junction bases numbered 10, after V lost 8 bases and J lost 4 bases. The CDR3 covers 14 residues. CDR3 nucleotide sequence: TGCAGCTCGGGGGGACTAGGGAGTTACAATGAGCAGTTCTTC. Translation: CSSGGLGSYNEQFF.

The rearrangement joins TRBV4-1 to TRBJ1-2; TRBD1 matches 8 bases. Per the germline V gene, CDR1 is MGHRA and CDR2 is YSYEKL. The CDR3 has 17 amino acids. Losses at the gene ends were 3 bases for V and 0 bases for J; bases not matched to a gene: 9. The CDR3 DNA sequence: TGCGCCAGCAGCCACCAGCTGGGGACAGGTTCTAACTATGGCTACACCTTC. Amino acids: CASSHQLGTGSNYGYTF.

Turning to this clone: The same CDR3 arises from other DNA sequences in this sample as well. The chain employs TRBV7-2 and TRBJ2-7, with D tentatively TRBD1 (5 bases). The CDR3 has 14 residues. From germline, CDR1 is SGHTA and CDR2 FQGNSA. V gave up 4 bases and J gave up 0 bases, with 10 bases separating them. In DNA, the CDR3 is TGTGCCAGCAGCTCCCGGCAGGGCTCCTACGAGCAGTACTTC. The encoded protein is CASSSRQGSYEQYF.

This chain joins TRBV5-1 and TRBJ2-7; TRBD1 matches 7 bases. This CDR3 is built from 15 residues. Per germline, CDR1 SGHRS and CDR2 YFSETQ. The ends lost 2 bases at V and 2 bases at J; junction bases unmatched: 7. Here the CDR3 reads CASSLDRAPTYEQYF. Here the CDR3 DNA reads TGCGCCAGCAGCTTAGACAGGGCGCCAACCTACGAGCAGTACTTC.

This clone was observed a few times. The gene calls are TRBV5-1 and TRBJ1-5; D is perhaps TRBD1 (6 bases). CDR3 length equals 15 residues. Deletions cut 4 bases from V and 2 bases from J, with 13 bases between. Per germline, CDR1 SGHRS and CDR2 YFSETQ. CDR3 loop: CASSRDSGGNQPQHF. CDR3 sequence (DNA): TGCGCCAGCAGCAGAGATTCAGGGGGCAATCAGCCCCAGCATTTT.

This clone showed up just a few times. The chain has TRBV15 and TRBJ2-1, with TRBD1 identical over 10 bases. The CDR3 is made up of 13 amino acids. Trimming took 5 bases from V and 5 from J; bases not matched to a gene: 0. Germline-derived CDR1 and CDR2 are LNHNV and YYDKDF (reference sequence). The CDR3 region is CATSGTGDNEQFF. In DNA form, the CDR3 reads TGTGCCACCAGCGGGACAGGGGACAATGAGCAGTTCTTC.